Listed below are T cell receptor beta chains from one sample, sequenced in a study of T-cell reconstitution after alpha-beta-depleted transplantation in children. Using its own MiXCR run on the PCR reads, TCRdb lists one record per CDR3 protein. The sample shows roughly 90,000 distinct CDR3 sequences, 12% of them seen only once. The source material was PBMCs from the stem cell graft donor, sampled from the stem cell graft. The receptors were sampled from a human donor who donated a stem cell graft to a child with inherited bone marrow failure. Both conserved end residues are part of each CDR3. A D gene is named only where the DNA matches it firmly. Some rows mark clone size as missing; the rest say once, few, many or name a class of expanded clone.

abundance,j_gene,d_gene,v_gene,CDR3aa,CDR3nt
few,TRBJ2-7,NA,TRBV27,CASSLDFHEQYF,TGTGCCAGCAGTTTAGATTTCCACGAGCAGTACTTC
many,TRBJ2-1,NA,TRBV5-1,CASSPLGGGLHEQFF,TGCGCCAGCAGCCCCCTGGGAGGGGGCTTACATGAGCAGTTCTTC
many,TRBJ2-7,NA,TRBV4-3,CASSQDLATRAYEQYF,TGCGCCAGCAGCCAAGATCTGGCTACGCGGGCCTACGAGCAGTACTTC
many,TRBJ2-7,TRBD2,TRBV27,CASTPFGGGSYEQYF,TGTGCCAGCACCCCGTTCGGGGGAGGGTCCTACGAGCAGTACTTC
NA,TRBJ2-1,NA,TRBV7-8,CASSYGTPAYNEQFF,TGTGCCAGCAGCTACGGGACACCGGCGTACAATGAGCAGTTCTTC
many,TRBJ2-2,TRBD2,TRBV7-3,CASSQGIAGTNTGELFF,TGTGCCAGCAGCCAAGGAATAGCGGGAACGAACACCGGGGAGCTGTTTTTT
many,TRBJ2-1,NA,TRBV5-1,CASSLGAGPPGEQFF,TGCGCCAGCAGCTTGGGAGCCGGACCGCCCGGTGAGCAGTTCTTC
many,TRBJ2-2,NA,TRBV5-1,CASSFADTGELFF,TGCGCCAGCAGCTTCGCGGACACCGGGGAGCTGTTTTTT
many,TRBJ2-7,TRBD2,TRBV20-1,CSARDVRGARYEQYF,TGCAGTGCTAGAGATGTGCGGGGGGCTAGATACGAGCAGTACTTC
many,TRBJ1-3,NA,TRBV5-1,CASSLEPVGLSSGNTIYF,TGCGCCAGCAGCTTGGAGCCGGTGGGATTGTCCTCTGGAAACACCATATATTTT
NA,TRBJ2-3,NA,TRBV12-2,CASRFLASLPPVGTRDTQYF,TGTGCAAGTCGCTTTTTGGCCTCGCTTCCTCCGGTGGGAACTCGTGATACGCAGTATTTT
many,TRBJ2-2,NA,TRBV6-2/TRBV6-3,CASSYSPQAIDTGELFF,TGTGCCAGCAGTTACTCTCCCCAGGCCATAGACACCGGGGAGCTGTTTTTT
many,TRBJ2-2,TRBD2,TRBV5-1,CASSLVLGRGTGELFF,TGCGCCAGCAGCTTGGTGCTCGGGAGGGGTACCGGGGAGCTGTTTTTT
NA,TRBJ1-3,NA,TRBV2,CASGVMGPGNTIYF,TGTGCCAGCGGAGTGATGGGACCTGGAAACACCATATATTTT
many,TRBJ1-1,NA,TRBV7-2,CASSFWTNTEAFF,TGTGCCAGCAGCTTTTGGACGAACACTGAAGCTTTCTTT
many,TRBJ2-2,NA,TRBV5-1,CASSLAGVLGELFF,TGCGCCAGCAGCTTGGCCGGCGTCCTGGGGGAGCTGTTTTTT
many,TRBJ1-1,TRBD1,TRBV9,CASSTGGAVNTEAFF,TGTGCCAGCTCCACAGGGGGCGCGGTGAACACTGAAGCTTTCTTT
many,TRBJ1-2,NA,TRBV6-5,CASKSRQDYGYTF,TGTGCCAGCAAAAGTCGCCAGGACTATGGCTACACCTTC
few,TRBJ2-4,NA,TRBV28,CASSATGSAKNIQYF,TGTGCCAGCAGCGCCACAGGGTCGGCCAAAAACATTCAGTACTTC
many,TRBJ2-3,NA,TRBV30,CAWSTRTDTQYF,TGTGCCTGGAGTACCCGCACAGATACGCAGTATTTT
many,TRBJ2-1,TRBD2,TRBV28,CAVHRTSGSNEQFF,TGTGCCGTACATCGGACTAGCGGGAGTAATGAGCAGTTCTTC
many,TRBJ2-7,TRBD1,TRBV7-3,CASSLSGRGREQYF,TGTGCCAGCAGCTTAAGTGGCAGGGGGCGCGAGCAGTACTTC
few,TRBJ2-2,NA,TRBV7-8,CASSATGPGELFF,TGTGCCAGCAGCGCCACAGGGCCCGGGGAGCTGTTTTTT
many,TRBJ1-4,NA,TRBV4-3,CASSAISLATNEKLFF,TGCGCCAGCAGCGCAATAAGCCTTGCAACTAATGAAAAACTGTTTTTT
many,TRBJ2-3,NA,TRBV9,CASSSLGMGSTDTQYF,TGTGCCAGCAGCAGCCTCGGGATGGGGAGCACAGATACGCAGTATTTT
many,TRBJ1-1,TRBD1,TRBV4-1,CASSQEGTGAEAFF,TGCGCCAGCAGCCAAGAAGGGACAGGGGCTGAAGCTTTCTTT
many,TRBJ2-7,NA,TRBV5-1,CASSLVARGSEQYF,TGCGCCAGCAGCTTGGTGGCCAGGGGAAGCGAGCAGTACTTC
few,TRBJ2-1,TRBD2,TRBV7-6,CASSLLEGEREINEQFF,TGTGCCAGCAGCTTACTGGAAGGGGAGCGGGAAATTAATGAGCAGTTCTTC
many,TRBJ2-7,NA,TRBV9,CASSVRGDTHYEQYF,TGTGCCAGCAGCGTACGGGGGGACACACACTACGAGCAGTACTTC
many,TRBJ1-5,NA,TRBV2,CASTGGELDRSPDQPQHF,TGTGCCAGCACTGGGGGGGAATTAGACCGAAGTCCCGATCAGCCCCAGCATTTT
few,TRBJ2-5,NA,TRBV5-1,CASSLGVLGGQETQYF,TGCGCCAGCAGCTTGGGAGTATTGGGGGGACAAGAGACCCAGTACTTC
many,TRBJ2-5,TRBD1,TRBV24-1,CATSDLGTGTEETQYF,TGTGCCACCAGTGATTTAGGGACAGGGACTGAGGAGACCCAGTACTTC
many,TRBJ1-4,TRBD1,TRBV4-3,CASSQFMTGGFEKLFF,TGCGCCAGCAGCCAATTTATGACAGGGGGCTTTGAAAAACTGTTTTTT
many,TRBJ2-1,NA,TRBV5-1,CASSASPTFYDEQFF,TGCGCCAGCAGCGCTTCGCCTACCTTCTACGATGAGCAGTTCTTC
few,TRBJ2-1,TRBD2,TRBV20-1,CSARRTSGGAYEQFF,TGCAGTGCGAGACGGACTAGCGGGGGGGCGTATGAGCAGTTCTTC
NA,TRBJ1-4,NA,TRBV4-3,CACSQDWRLNEKLFF,TGCGCCTGCAGCCAAGATTGGCGATTGAATGAAAAACTGTTTTTT
many,TRBJ2-7,NA,TRBV4-3,CASSQDLQGRISYEQYF,TGCGCCAGCAGCCAAGATTTGCAGGGGCGGATTTCCTACGAGCAGTACTTC
few,TRBJ2-1,TRBD2,TRBV20-1,CSASAASGNYNEQFF,TGCAGTGCTAGTGCGGCTAGCGGGAACTACAATGAGCAGTTCTTC
many,TRBJ2-1,TRBD2,TRBV4-3,CASSQTPGLDPDEQFF,TGCGCCAGCAGCCAAACACCGGGACTAGATCCCGATGAGCAGTTCTTC
NA,TRBJ2-4,NA,TRBV2,CAGSERLDRLAKNIQYF,TGTGCCGGCAGTGAAAGACTCGACAGACTAGCCAAAAACATTCAGTACTTC
many,TRBJ2-7,NA,TRBV7-9,CASSHGRSWEQYF,TGTGCCAGCAGCCACGGACGGTCTTGGGAGCAGTACTTC
few,TRBJ2-3,NA,TRBV28,CASSLFVGADTQYF,TGTGCCAGCAGTTTATTCGTGGGAGCAGATACGCAGTATTTT
many,TRBJ2-5,NA,TRBV7-9,CASSPRTDQETQYF,TGTGCCAGCAGCCCCCGGACGGACCAAGAGACCCAGTACTTC
few,TRBJ1-6,NA,TRBV5-1,CASSLEGSPNSPLHF,TGCGCCAGCAGCTTGGAAGGCAGTCCTAATTCACCCCTCCACTTT
many,TRBJ2-1,TRBD2,TRBV5-1,CASSPGGLAGVYNEQFF,TGCGCCAGCAGCCCCGGAGGACTAGCGGGGGTCTACAATGAGCAGTTCTTC
NA,TRBJ2-2,NA,TRBV6-5,CASSYPGRGYTGELFF,TGTGCCAGCAGTTACCCTGGTCGGGGGTATACCGGGGAGCTGTTTTTT
few,TRBJ1-6,TRBD1,TRBV2,CASDAGQGASPLHF,TGTGCCAGCGACGCAGGACAGGGAGCTTCACCCCTCCACTTT
many,TRBJ1-2,NA,TRBV12-3/TRBV12-4,CASSLRHRDGYTF,TGTGCCAGCAGTTTGAGACACAGGGACGGCTACACCTTC
few,TRBJ2-7,TRBD1,TRBV10-3,CAISTGTGGLYEQYF,TGTGCCATCAGTACCGGGACAGGGGGCTTGTACGAGCAGTACTTC
many,TRBJ2-2,NA,TRBV9,CASSLAGAFTGELFF,TGTGCCAGCAGCCTGGCGGGGGCCTTCACCGGGGAGCTGTTTTTT
many,TRBJ1-2,NA,TRBV5-1,CASSLGRDYYGYTF,TGCGCCAGCAGCTTGGGGAGGGATTACTATGGCTACACCTTC